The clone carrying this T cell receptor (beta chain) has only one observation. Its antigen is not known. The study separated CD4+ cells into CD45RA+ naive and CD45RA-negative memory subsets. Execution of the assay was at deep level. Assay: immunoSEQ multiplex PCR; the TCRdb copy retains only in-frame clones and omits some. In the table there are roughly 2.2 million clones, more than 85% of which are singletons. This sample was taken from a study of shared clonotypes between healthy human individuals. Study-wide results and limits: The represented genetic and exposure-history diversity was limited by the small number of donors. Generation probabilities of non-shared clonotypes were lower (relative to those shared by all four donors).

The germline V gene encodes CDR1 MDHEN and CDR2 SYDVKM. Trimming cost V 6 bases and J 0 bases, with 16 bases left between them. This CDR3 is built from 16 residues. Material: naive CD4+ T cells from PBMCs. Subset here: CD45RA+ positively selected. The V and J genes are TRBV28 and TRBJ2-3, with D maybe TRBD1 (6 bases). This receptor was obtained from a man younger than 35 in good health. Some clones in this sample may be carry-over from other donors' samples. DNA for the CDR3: TGTGCCAGCAGCCTCCGACAGGAGATTAGCACAGATACGCAGTATTTT. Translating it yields CASSLRQEISTDTQYF.